Each of the 9 T cell receptor beta chains below was sequenced from the same sample in a study of radiotherapy plus CTLA-4 blockade in lung cancer. TCRdb's copy holds only in-frame clones and misses some; the assay was immunoSEQ multiplex PCR. The table includes about 97,000 clones, 60% to 75% detected once. The sample was peripheral blood, taken from a patient treated with radiotherapy plus ipilimumab. The origin of the receptors is a human donor with non-small cell lung cancer who had a partial response to radiotherapy plus ipilimumab. Some clones in this sample may be carry-over from other donors' samples.

This clone has more than one count but fewer than ten. V usage is TRBV9 and J usage is TRBJ1-1; no firm D call. CDR1 and CDR2 (germline): SGDLS, YYNGEE. The CDR3 loop spans 15 amino acids. The germline V and J ends were trimmed by 5 bases and 7 bases, with 21 bases remaining between them. CDR3 DNA: TGTGCCAGCAGACGTCTTCTCGAGGTGTCCGTTGAAGCTTTCTTT. Its translation: CASRRLLEVSVEAFF.

The V gene is TRBV28, the J gene TRBJ2-7, with a tentative D call TRBD2 (5 bases). The CDR3 is 16 residues long. Trimming left V 7 bases short and J 4 bases short, with 23 bases between. Germline V gives CDR1 MDHEN, CDR2 SYDVKM. The CDR3 nucleotides read TGTGCCAGCAACGGGTCCTCTAAACCCCCGGGATACGAGCAGTACTTC. This translates into CASNGSSKPPGYEQYF.

In DNA, the CDR3 is TGTGCCAGTAGTACCCACAGGGGGAACCAGCCCCAGCATTTT. This translates into CASSTHRGNQPQHF. The V gene is TRBV19, the J gene TRBJ1-5; 8 nucleotides agree with TRBD1. V was clipped by 4 bases and J by 7 bases; unmatched bases: 6. Germline V lookup: CDR1 LNHDA, CDR2 SQIVND (reference sequence). This CDR3 has 14 residues.

The V and J genes are TRBV9 and TRBJ1-3; weak D call: TRBD1 (6 bases). The CDR3 is made up of 15 amino acids. V lost 0 bases and J 4 bases, leaving 11 bases between the germline ends. Germline lookup yields CDR1 SGDLS and CDR2 YYNGEE. CDR3 loop: CASSVEPGEGNTIYF. The CDR3 DNA follows: TGTGCCAGCAGCGTAGAACCAGGGGAAGGAAACACCATATATTTT.

V and J are TRBV2 and TRBJ2-4, with 7 bases that match TRBD2. This CDR3 contains 14 residues. Trimming cost V 8 bases and J 7 bases; bases outside gene matches: 11. CDR1 and CDR2 from the germline V gene are SNHLY and FYNNEI. CDR3 sequence (DNA): TGTGCCAGCGAGGGACTACCTAGCCGGAACATTCAGTACTTC. Its translation is CASEGLPSRNIQYF.

CDR3 DNA: TGTGCCAGAAGCACGAGGGACTTAAGAGGCTACACCTTC. As protein: CARSTRDLRGYTF. V is TRBV5-3 and J is TRBJ1-2; D may be TRBD1 (5 bases). Being an ORF, TRBV5-3 has a function that is uncertain. Trimming left V 4 bases short and J 8 bases short, with 15 bases between. This CDR3 has 13 residues.

The J gene is TRBJ1-1, the V gene TRBV11-3, with unresolved D. CDR1 and CDR2 (germline): SGHNT, YENEEA. The CDR3 spans 13 residues. The V end was cut by 3 bases, the J end by 11 bases, with 16 bases between. The CDR3 reads CASSFARGGTAFF. CDR3 in DNA: TGTGCCAGCAGCTTTGCACGGGGAGGAACTGCTTTCTTT.

This clone was found a few times. The chain is built from TRBV6-5 and TRBJ2-2, with D maybe TRBD1 (5 bases). The germline gives CDR1 MNHEY, CDR2 SVGAGI. The CDR3 contains 14 residues. Trimming pared 6 bases from V and 1 base from J, leaving 9 bases between. CDR3 nucleotide sequence: TGTGCCAGCAGCTGGACATTGAACACCGGGGAGCTGTTTTTT. Amino acids: CASSWTLNTGELFF.

On this clone itself: One end of the junction fails to match germline, which may point to a read error. The chain links TRBV7-8 to TRBJ2-1; D is possibly TRBD2 (6 bases). From germline, CDR1 is SGHVS and CDR2 FQNEAQ. This CDR3 comprises 16 residues. As DNA, the CDR3 is TGTGCCAGCAGCTTAGGCAGGCCGACTAGATTAGTTGGGAGGATCTTC. It encodes CASSLGRPTRLVGRIF. Variable domain in full (rest from reference TRBV7-8 and TRBJ2-1): GAGVSQSPRYKVAKRGQDVALRCDPISGHVSLFWYQQALGQGPEFLTYFQNEAQLDKSGLPSDRFFAERPEGSVSTLKIQRTQQEDSAVYLCASSLGRPTRLVGRIFGPGTRLTVL.